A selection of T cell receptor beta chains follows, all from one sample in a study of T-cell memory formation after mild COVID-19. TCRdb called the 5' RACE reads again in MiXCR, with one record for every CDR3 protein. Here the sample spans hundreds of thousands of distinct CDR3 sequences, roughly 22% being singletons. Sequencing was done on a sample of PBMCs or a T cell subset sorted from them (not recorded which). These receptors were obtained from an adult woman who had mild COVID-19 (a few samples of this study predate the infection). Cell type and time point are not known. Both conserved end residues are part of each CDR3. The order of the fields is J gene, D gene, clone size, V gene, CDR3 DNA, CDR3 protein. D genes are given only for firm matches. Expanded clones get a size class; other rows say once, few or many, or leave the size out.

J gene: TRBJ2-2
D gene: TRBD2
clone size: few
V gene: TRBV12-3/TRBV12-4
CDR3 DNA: TGTGCCAGCAGTCTCATAGCGGGAGCGGAGGAGCTGTTTTTT
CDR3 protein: CASSLIAGAEELFF

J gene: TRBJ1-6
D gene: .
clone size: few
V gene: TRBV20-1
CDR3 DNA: TGCAGTGCTAGAGTCGGGCCCCATAATTCACCCCTCCACTTT
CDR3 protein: CSARVGPHNSPLHF

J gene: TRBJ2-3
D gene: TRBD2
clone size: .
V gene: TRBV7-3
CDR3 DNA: TGTGCCAGCAGCATCGGACTAGTAGCTCCTCTGAAGGGCACAGATACGCAGTATTTT
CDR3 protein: CASSIGLVAPLKGTDTQYF

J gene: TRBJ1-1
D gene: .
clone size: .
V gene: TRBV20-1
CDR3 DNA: TGCAGTGCTAGAGGAGTCGTGTGGAACACTGAAGCTTTCTTT
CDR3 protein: CSARGVVWNTEAFF

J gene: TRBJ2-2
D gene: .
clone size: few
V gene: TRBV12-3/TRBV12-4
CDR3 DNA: TGTGCCAGCAGTTTAAGGGACTGGGGTTCGCGAGAGCTGTTTTTT
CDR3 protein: CASSLRDWGSRELFF

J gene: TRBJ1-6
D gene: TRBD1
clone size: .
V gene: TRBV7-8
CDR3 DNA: TGTGCCAGCAGTGGGACAGGGAAGAATTCACCCCTCCACTTT
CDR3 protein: CASSGTGKNSPLHF

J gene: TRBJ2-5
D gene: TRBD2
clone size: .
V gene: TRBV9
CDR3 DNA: TGTGCCAGCACACGTTCTCCACTAGCGGGGCAAGAGACCCAGTACTTC
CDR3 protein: CASTRSPLAGQETQYF

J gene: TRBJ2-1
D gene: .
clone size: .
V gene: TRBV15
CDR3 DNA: TGTGCCACCAGCAGAGAAGGACGTGGTGAGCAGTTCTTC
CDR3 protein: CATSREGRGEQFF

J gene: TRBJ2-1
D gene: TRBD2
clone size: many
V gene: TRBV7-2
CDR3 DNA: TGTGCCAGCAGCTTAGGGAGCGGGAGTCTCTCCTACAATGAGCAGTTCTTC
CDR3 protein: CASSLGSGSLSYNEQFF

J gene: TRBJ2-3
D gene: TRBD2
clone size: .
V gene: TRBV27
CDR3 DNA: TGTGCCAGCAGGCCTGGACTAGCGGGAGGGCTGGGGACAGATACGCAGTATTTT
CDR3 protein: CASRPGLAGGLGTDTQYF

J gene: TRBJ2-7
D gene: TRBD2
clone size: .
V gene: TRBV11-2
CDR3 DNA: TGTGCCAGCAGGGGGACTAGCGGGGGGTCCCGTTCCTACGAGCAGTACTTC
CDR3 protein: CASRGTSGGSRSYEQYF

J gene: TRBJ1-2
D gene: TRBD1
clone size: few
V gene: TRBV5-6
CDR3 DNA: TGTGCCAGCAGCTTGGGGGACAGGAGCCTCTATGGCTACACCTTC
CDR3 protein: CASSLGDRSLYGYTF

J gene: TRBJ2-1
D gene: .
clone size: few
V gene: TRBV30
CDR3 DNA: TGTGCCTGGGGGGGGCTCGCAAGGGGTGAGCAGTTCTTC
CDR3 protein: CAWGGLARGEQFF

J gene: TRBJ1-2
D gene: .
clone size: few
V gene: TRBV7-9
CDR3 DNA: TGTGCCAGCAGCTTCTCGGCAATAGCTAACTATGGCTACACCTTC
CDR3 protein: CASSFSAIANYGYTF

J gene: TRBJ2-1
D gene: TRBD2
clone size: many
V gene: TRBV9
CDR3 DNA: TGTGCCAGCAGCGCCTCCAGGACTAGCAATGAGCAGTTCTTC
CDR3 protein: CASSASRTSNEQFF

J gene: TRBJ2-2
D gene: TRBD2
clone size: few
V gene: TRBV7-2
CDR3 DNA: TGTGCCAGCATCTCTGGACTAGTAACCGGGGAGCTGTTTTTT
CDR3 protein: CASISGLVTGELFF

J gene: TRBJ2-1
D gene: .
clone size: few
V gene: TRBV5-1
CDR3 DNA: TGCGCCAGCAGCTTGGCCGTTCGTCAGGAGTCCGTAAAGCAGTTCTTC
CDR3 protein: CASSLAVRQESVKQFF

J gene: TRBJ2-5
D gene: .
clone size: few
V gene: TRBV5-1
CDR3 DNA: TGCGCCAGCAGCTTGGCGGCAGGGGCTGAAGAGACCCAGTACTTC
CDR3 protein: CASSLAAGAEETQYF

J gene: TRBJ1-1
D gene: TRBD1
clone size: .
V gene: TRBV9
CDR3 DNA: TGTGCCAGCAGAGGACAGGGGGATATAGGCGCTTTCTTT
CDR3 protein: CASRGQGDIGAFF

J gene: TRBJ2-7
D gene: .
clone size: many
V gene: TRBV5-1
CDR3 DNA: TGCGCCAGCAGCTCGGGCCGGGACTACGAGCAGTACTTC
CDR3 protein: CASSSGRDYEQYF

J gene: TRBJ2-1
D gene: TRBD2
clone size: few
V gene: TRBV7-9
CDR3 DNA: TGTGCCAGCAGCCTAGCGGGCCCCAGCAATGAGCAGTTCTTC
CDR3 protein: CASSLAGPSNEQFF

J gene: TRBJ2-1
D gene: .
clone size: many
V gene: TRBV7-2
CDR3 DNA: TGTGCCAGCAGCTTTCTCCGGGCAGACAATGAGCAGTTCTTC
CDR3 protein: CASSFLRADNEQFF

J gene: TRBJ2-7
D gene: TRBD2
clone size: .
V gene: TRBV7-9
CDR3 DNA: TGTGCCAGCAGCTTAACGATGACTAGCCCTGACGAGCAGTACTTC
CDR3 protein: CASSLTMTSPDEQYF

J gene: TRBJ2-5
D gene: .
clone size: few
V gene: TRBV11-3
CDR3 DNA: TGTGCCAGCAGCTTAGAAGGTGGAAAGACCCAGTACTTC
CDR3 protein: CASSLEGGKTQYF

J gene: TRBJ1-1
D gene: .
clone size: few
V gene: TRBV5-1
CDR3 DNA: TGCGCCAGCACGAACACCCGAGGGGGAGGGACTGAAGCTTTCTTT
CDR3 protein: CASTNTRGGGTEAFF

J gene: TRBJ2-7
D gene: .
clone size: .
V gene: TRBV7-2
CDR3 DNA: TGTGCCAGCAGCTTAGCGGGGGGCTTCACCTACGAGCAGTACTTC
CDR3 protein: CASSLAGGFTYEQYF

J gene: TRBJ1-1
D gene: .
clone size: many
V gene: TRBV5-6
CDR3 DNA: TGTGCCAGCAGCTTCTCATACGGTTTGAACACTGAAGCTTTCTTT
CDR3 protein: CASSFSYGLNTEAFF

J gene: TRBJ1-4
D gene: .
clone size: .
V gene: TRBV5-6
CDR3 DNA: TGTGCCAGCAGCTTACGGTCGGGCAGGTCGAGTGGAAAACTGTTTTTT
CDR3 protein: CASSLRSGRSSGKLFF

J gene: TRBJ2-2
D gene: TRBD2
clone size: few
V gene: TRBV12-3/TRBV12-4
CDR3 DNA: TGTGCCAGCAGTCCCGGGACTAGCGAATTCCGGGAGCTGTTTTTT
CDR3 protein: CASSPGTSEFRELFF